The rows below give T cell receptor beta chains drawn from one sample of a study of TIL therapy for anti-PD-1-resistant metastatic lung cancer. Profiling relied on immunoSEQ multiplex PCR, and the TCRdb table lists in-frame clones only, not all of them. The data contain about 46,000 clones, approximately 86% of them singletons. The starting material was blood, obtained at baseline. Receptor source: a person between 30 and 80 years old with non-small cell lung cancer. The CDR3 runs from the conserved cysteine through the conserved F or W. D genes are given only for firm matches. Some rows mark clone size as missing; the rest say once, few, many or name a class of expanded clone.

v_call: TRBV19; clone_size: -; j_call: TRBJ1-2; d_call: TRBD1; cdr3_nt: TGTGCCAGTAGTACCCCCGGACAGGGTTATGGCTACACCTTC; cdr3_aa: CASSTPGQGYGYTF
v_call: TRBV11-3; clone_size: -; j_call: TRBJ2-7; d_call: TRBD1; cdr3_nt: TGTGCCAGCAGCGCGACAGGGAGTTCAGACGAGCAGTACTTC; cdr3_aa: CASSATGSSDEQYF
v_call: TRBV7-2; clone_size: -; j_call: TRBJ2-7; d_call: TRBD1; cdr3_nt: TGTGCCAGCAGCCAACCAGGGGGCAACCCCTCCTACGAGCAGTACTTC; cdr3_aa: CASSQPGGNPSYEQYF
v_call: TRBV2; clone_size: -; j_call: TRBJ1-5; d_call: TRBD1; cdr3_nt: TGTGCCAGCAGCGCCCAGGGGGAAAGCCAGCCCCAGCATTTT; cdr3_aa: CASSAQGESQPQHF
v_call: TRBV4-3; clone_size: few; j_call: TRBJ1-5; d_call: -; cdr3_nt: TGCGCCAGCAGCCAAGATAGTCTGGGAGAACAGCCCCAGCATTTT; cdr3_aa: CASSQDSLGEQPQHF
v_call: TRBV3-1/TRBV3-2; clone_size: -; j_call: TRBJ2-5; d_call: TRBD1; cdr3_nt: TGTGCCAGCAGCCAGGATCAGGGGGCGAGGGCAGAGACCCAGTACTTC; cdr3_aa: CASSQDQGARAETQYF
v_call: TRBV15; clone_size: -; j_call: TRBJ2-4; d_call: -; cdr3_nt: TGTGCCACGAACCCGGGACATATAGCCAAAAACATTCAGTACTTC; cdr3_aa: CATNPGHIAKNIQYF
v_call: TRBV19; clone_size: -; j_call: TRBJ2-3; d_call: -; cdr3_nt: TGTGCCAGTTCATCCGGGCTCGAGGCGGATACGCAGTATTTT; cdr3_aa: CASSSGLEADTQYF
v_call: TRBV7-9; clone_size: -; j_call: TRBJ2-3; d_call: TRBD1; cdr3_nt: TGTGCCAGCAGCTCTCGACAGGGCCAATCCTTTTCTAGCACAGATACGCAGTATTTT; cdr3_aa: CASSSRQGQSFSSTDTQYF
v_call: TRBV5-1; clone_size: -; j_call: TRBJ2-2; d_call: TRBD1; cdr3_nt: TGCGCCAGCAGCTTAGGACAGGTTGGAGGGGAGCTGTTTTTT; cdr3_aa: CASSLGQVGGELFF
v_call: TRBV6-6; clone_size: -; j_call: TRBJ1-5; d_call: TRBD1; cdr3_nt: TGTGCTTCCGGGACAGGGTCAAATCAGCCCCAGCATTTT; cdr3_aa: CASGTGSNQPQHF
v_call: TRBV7-3; clone_size: -; j_call: TRBJ1-2; d_call: -; cdr3_nt: TGTGCCAGCAGTTCGGGGGCGGCCTATGGCTACACCTTC; cdr3_aa: CASSSGAAYGYTF
v_call: TRBV18; clone_size: -; j_call: TRBJ2-3; d_call: TRBD1; cdr3_nt: TGTGCCAGCTCACCACTGACAGGGGAGTCGGATACGCAGTATTTT; cdr3_aa: CASSPLTGESDTQYF
v_call: TRBV7-3; clone_size: few; j_call: TRBJ1-1; d_call: -; cdr3_nt: TGTGCCAGCAGCTTAGGATTTGGTGGTGGATGGTACACTGAAGCTTTCTTT; cdr3_aa: CASSLGFGGGWYTEAFF
v_call: TRBV12-5; clone_size: -; j_call: TRBJ1-1; d_call: -; cdr3_nt: TGTGCTAGTGGGTGGGGTAAGGGGTGGCACACTGAAGCTTTCTTT; cdr3_aa: CASGWGKGWHTEAFF
v_call: TRBV13; clone_size: once; j_call: TRBJ2-5; d_call: -; cdr3_nt: TGTGCCAGCAGCTCCCAGTATGGGCTGGGGGGTCAAGAGACCCAGTACTTC; cdr3_aa: CASSSQYGLGGQETQYF
v_call: TRBV28; clone_size: -; j_call: TRBJ2-7; d_call: TRBD1; cdr3_nt: TGTGCCAGCAGTCTGACAGGGTATTCCTACGAGCAGTACTTC; cdr3_aa: CASSLTGYSYEQYF
v_call: TRBV4-3; clone_size: -; j_call: TRBJ1-4; d_call: -; cdr3_nt: TGCGCCAGCAGCCCTGGCAATAGGCAGGCCGGCAATGAAAAACTGTTTTTT; cdr3_aa: CASSPGNRQAGNEKLFF
v_call: TRBV30; clone_size: once; j_call: TRBJ2-2; d_call: -; cdr3_nt: TGTGCCTGGAGTGTACTGTCCGGGGAGCTGTTTTTT; cdr3_aa: CAWSVLSGELFF
v_call: TRBV19; clone_size: few; j_call: TRBJ1-2; d_call: -; cdr3_nt: TGTGCCAGTAGCACAGGTTTCTGGGGCTACACCTTC; cdr3_aa: CASSTGFWGYTF
v_call: TRBV19; clone_size: -; j_call: TRBJ1-2; d_call: -; cdr3_nt: TGTGCCTCTAGACCCTCCGGCGGAGCCGGCTACACCTTC; cdr3_aa: CASRPSGGAGYTF
v_call: TRBV25-1; clone_size: -; j_call: TRBJ2-3; d_call: -; cdr3_nt: TGTGCCAGCAGTGGAGGTAGCACAGATACGCAGTATTTT; cdr3_aa: CASSGGSTDTQYF
v_call: TRBV7-8; clone_size: few; j_call: TRBJ1-1; d_call: -; cdr3_nt: TGTGCCAGCAGGGGGAGATCGAACACTGAAGCTTTCTTT; cdr3_aa: CASRGRSNTEAFF
v_call: TRBV4-3; clone_size: once; j_call: TRBJ1-2; d_call: -; cdr3_nt: TGCGCCAGCAGCCAAGAGCCCAGGGCGGACTATGGCTACACCTTC; cdr3_aa: CASSQEPRADYGYTF
v_call: TRBV28; clone_size: -; j_call: TRBJ2-3; d_call: TRBD2; cdr3_nt: TGTGCCAGCAGCCCTACTAGCGGGAGGGTGGTTGATACGCAGTATTTT; cdr3_aa: CASSPTSGRVVDTQYF
v_call: TRBV28; clone_size: -; j_call: TRBJ2-4; d_call: TRBD1; cdr3_nt: TGTGCCAGCAGTTCCGGGACAGCAAACATTCAGTACTTC; cdr3_aa: CASSSGTANIQYF
v_call: TRBV5-1; clone_size: -; j_call: TRBJ2-7; d_call: TRBD1; cdr3_nt: TGCGCCAGCAGTAACGACAGGGTCGAGCAGTACTTC; cdr3_aa: CASSNDRVEQYF
v_call: TRBV4-2; clone_size: once; j_call: TRBJ2-1; d_call: -; cdr3_nt: TGTGCCAGCAGCCAAGTCGGAGGGACTGGCGGGATGTGGTTCTTC; cdr3_aa: CASSQVGGTGGMWFF
v_call: TRBV9; clone_size: -; j_call: TRBJ1-1; d_call: -; cdr3_nt: TGTGCCAGCAGCGCCGATTATAACTCGAACACTGAAGCTTTCTTT; cdr3_aa: CASSADYNSNTEAFF
v_call: TRBV5-5; clone_size: -; j_call: TRBJ2-7; d_call: -; cdr3_nt: TGTGCCAGCAGCTTGGTAGCGGCTCCCTACGAGCAGTACTTC; cdr3_aa: CASSLVAAPYEQYF
v_call: TRBV7-6; clone_size: -; j_call: TRBJ1-4; d_call: -; cdr3_nt: TGTGCCAGCAGCTTAGGGGGGTTAAAGAATGAAAAACTGTTTTTT; cdr3_aa: CASSLGGLKNEKLFF
v_call: TRBV6-4; clone_size: -; j_call: TRBJ2-5; d_call: -; cdr3_nt: TGTGCCAGCAGTGACTCGGCCTCGAGCGGGACCCAGTACTTC; cdr3_aa: CASSDSASSGTQYF
v_call: TRBV3-1/TRBV3-2; clone_size: -; j_call: TRBJ2-7; d_call: -; cdr3_nt: TGTGCCAGCAGCCAAGGAGGCGGCTCCTACGAGCAGTACTTC; cdr3_aa: CASSQGGGSYEQYF
v_call: TRBV19; clone_size: -; j_call: TRBJ2-2; d_call: -; cdr3_nt: TGTGCCAGTAGTACTCGGCAGACAATTAACACCGGGGAGCTGTTTTTT; cdr3_aa: CASSTRQTINTGELFF
v_call: TRBV10-3; clone_size: -; j_call: TRBJ2-5; d_call: -; cdr3_nt: TGTGCCATCAATCCGGGGGGCCTGGTAGGGACCCAGTACTTC; cdr3_aa: CAINPGGLVGTQYF
v_call: TRBV10-1; clone_size: -; j_call: TRBJ2-1; d_call: -; cdr3_nt: TGCGCCAGACCCAGTGATTGTCTCTCGAGGGGACCGGCAGGGGTTGGAATAGAGCAGTTCTTC; cdr3_aa: CARPSDCLSRGPAGVGIEQFF
v_call: TRBV7-9; clone_size: -; j_call: TRBJ2-5; d_call: -; cdr3_nt: TGTGCCAGCAGCTTATCCAACTTTCAAGAGACCCAGTACTTC; cdr3_aa: CASSLSNFQETQYF
v_call: TRBV5-1; clone_size: -; j_call: TRBJ2-1; d_call: -; cdr3_nt: TGCGCCAGCAGCCCACAGGTGGTCGCCCACAATGAGCAGTTCTTC; cdr3_aa: CASSPQVVAHNEQFF
v_call: TRBV3-1/TRBV3-2; clone_size: few; j_call: TRBJ2-7; d_call: TRBD2; cdr3_nt: TGTGCCAGCAGCCAAGTTTATGGGACTAGCGGCTACGAGCAGTACTTC; cdr3_aa: CASSQVYGTSGYEQYF
v_call: TRBV5-6; clone_size: -; j_call: TRBJ1-2; d_call: TRBD1; cdr3_nt: TGTGCCAGCAGCTTGGTCGGAGGGGGCTGGTATGGCTACACCTTC; cdr3_aa: CASSLVGGGWYGYTF
v_call: TRBV28; clone_size: -; j_call: TRBJ1-3; d_call: -; cdr3_nt: TGTGCCAGCAGTTCCGGGGCTCCCTCTGGAAACACCATATATTTT; cdr3_aa: CASSSGAPSGNTIYF
v_call: TRBV14; clone_size: -; j_call: TRBJ2-7; d_call: TRBD2; cdr3_nt: TGTGCCAGCAGCCGGGTGGAGGGAGGGCCCTCCTACGAGCAGTACTTC; cdr3_aa: CASSRVEGGPSYEQYF
v_call: TRBV4-2; clone_size: -; j_call: TRBJ1-4; d_call: -; cdr3_nt: TGTGCCAGCAGCCAAGGACCAGGGCCCGCCGAAAAACTGTTTTTT; cdr3_aa: CASSQGPGPAEKLFF
v_call: TRBV10-1; clone_size: -; j_call: TRBJ2-1; d_call: -; cdr3_nt: TGCGCCAGCAGTGACCCTTACGTCGGGCAGGATGAGCAGTTCTTC; cdr3_aa: CASSDPYVGQDEQFF
v_call: TRBV7-9; clone_size: once; j_call: TRBJ1-1; d_call: -; cdr3_nt: TGTGCCAGCACCAAAACCAGAGGAGAGAACACTGAAGCTTTCTTT; cdr3_aa: CASTKTRGENTEAFF
v_call: TRBV12-3/TRBV12-4; clone_size: -; j_call: TRBJ2-3; d_call: -; cdr3_nt: TGTGCCAGCAGGCCAAACGTTGTAGATACGCAGTATTTT; cdr3_aa: CASRPNVVDTQYF
v_call: TRBV6-2/TRBV6-3; clone_size: few; j_call: TRBJ2-7; d_call: -; cdr3_nt: TGTGCCAGCAGTTACTCGGACGAGCAGTACTTC; cdr3_aa: CASSYSDEQYF
v_call: TRBV7-6; clone_size: -; j_call: TRBJ2-3; d_call: -; cdr3_nt: TGTGCCAGCAGCTTAGTAGCCAGCCAAGATACGCAGTATTTT; cdr3_aa: CASSLVASQDTQYF
v_call: TRBV7-9; clone_size: few; j_call: TRBJ2-7; d_call: TRBD2; cdr3_nt: TGTGCCAGCAGCTTAGCGGTTAGCGGGGATTCAGACGAGCAGTACTTC; cdr3_aa: CASSLAVSGDSDEQYF
v_call: TRBV19; clone_size: -; j_call: TRBJ2-1; d_call: -; cdr3_nt: TGTGCCAGTAAGGCCCGGACAGACCCCAGGAATGAGCAGTTCTTC; cdr3_aa: CASKARTDPRNEQFF
v_call: TRBV7-9; clone_size: -; j_call: TRBJ2-7; d_call: -; cdr3_nt: TGTGCCAGCAGTTTCACCTACGAGCAGTACTTC; cdr3_aa: CASSFTYEQYF
v_call: TRBV5-6; clone_size: -; j_call: TRBJ1-1; d_call: -; cdr3_nt: TGTGCCAGCAGCTTGGGTCGGACTGAAGCTTTCTTT; cdr3_aa: CASSLGRTEAFF
v_call: TRBV7-9; clone_size: -; j_call: TRBJ1-1; d_call: -; cdr3_nt: TGTGCCAGCAGCCGGGACTCCCCTAGGGCTGAAGCTTTCTTT; cdr3_aa: CASSRDSPRAEAFF
v_call: TRBV19; clone_size: -; j_call: TRBJ1-6; d_call: TRBD1; cdr3_nt: TGTGCCAGTAGCAAGGACAGGGCTTCACCCCTCCACTTT; cdr3_aa: CASSKDRASPLHF
v_call: TRBV5-1; clone_size: -; j_call: TRBJ2-7; d_call: -; cdr3_nt: TGCGCCAGCAGCTTGGAGGCGGAAGCCTACGAGCAGTACTTC; cdr3_aa: CASSLEAEAYEQYF
v_call: TRBV14; clone_size: once; j_call: TRBJ2-7; d_call: TRBD1; cdr3_nt: TGTGCCAGCAGCCACCCGACGGGCGAGACAGGGTCCTACGAGCAGTACTTC; cdr3_aa: CASSHPTGETGSYEQYF
v_call: TRBV6-5; clone_size: -; j_call: TRBJ1-1; d_call: -; cdr3_nt: TGTGCCAGCAGCCAGGACTGGGGCGCTGAAGCTTTCTTT; cdr3_aa: CASSQDWGAEAFF
v_call: TRBV4-3; clone_size: -; j_call: TRBJ1-4; d_call: -; cdr3_nt: TGCGCCAGCAGCCAAGATAACGGGTACACGGATGAAAAACTGTTTTTT; cdr3_aa: CASSQDNGYTDEKLFF
v_call: TRBV4-1; clone_size: -; j_call: TRBJ2-7; d_call: TRBD1; cdr3_nt: TGCGCCAGCAGCCAAGGGGACAGGGAGTTGGGTGAGCAGTACTTC; cdr3_aa: CASSQGDRELGEQYF
v_call: TRBV2; clone_size: -; j_call: TRBJ2-3; d_call: -; cdr3_nt: TGTGCCAGCAGCTGGTATCAAATTAGCCTTCAGTTAGGCGGCACAGATACGCAGTATTTT; cdr3_aa: CASSWYQISLQLGGTDTQYF